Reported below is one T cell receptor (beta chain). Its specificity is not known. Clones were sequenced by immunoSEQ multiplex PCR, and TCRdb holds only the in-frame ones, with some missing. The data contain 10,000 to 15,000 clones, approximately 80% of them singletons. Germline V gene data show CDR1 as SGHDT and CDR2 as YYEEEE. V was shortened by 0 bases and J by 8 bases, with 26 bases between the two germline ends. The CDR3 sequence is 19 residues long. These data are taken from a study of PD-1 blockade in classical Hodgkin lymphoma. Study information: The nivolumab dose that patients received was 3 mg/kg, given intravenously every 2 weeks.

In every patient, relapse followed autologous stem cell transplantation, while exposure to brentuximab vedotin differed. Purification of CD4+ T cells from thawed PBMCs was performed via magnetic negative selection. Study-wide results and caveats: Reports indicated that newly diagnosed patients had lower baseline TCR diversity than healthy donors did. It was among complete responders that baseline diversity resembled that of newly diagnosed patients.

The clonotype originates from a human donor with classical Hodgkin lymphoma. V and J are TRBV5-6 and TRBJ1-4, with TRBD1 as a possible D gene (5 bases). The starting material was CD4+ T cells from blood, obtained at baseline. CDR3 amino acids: CASSLAALEVQGLPEKLFF. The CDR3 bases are TGTGCCAGCAGCTTGGCCGCTCTAGAGGTGCAGGGTCTTCCGGAAAAACTGTTTTTT.